The entry below gives a single T cell receptor beta chain sequence along with its context. This clonotype was counted once. The antigen it binds to is not known. The input lacks base qualities; no much larger clone sits a single base away. A lone read gives weak evidence. V is reduced by 4 bases and J by 0 bases, leaving a spacing of 9 bases between them. The CDR3 covers 15 residues, taking in both the cysteine and the phenylalanine. Only the CDR3 DNA is retained, 45 bases long and in frame from the first base. These data originate in a study of T cell repertoires in cytomegalovirus infection (dated by TCRdb to the late 2010s). Background for the entire study: Recently identified HLA-C-restricted CMV epitopes, whose presentation resists viral immunomodulation, were targeted by peptide stimulations together with well-studied HLA-B-restricted epitopes. Donor HLA type was relevant to the analysis, because carriage of CMV infection together with the matching HLA type was indicated by public TCR beta signatures. The paper as a whole reports these results and caveats: In both this cohort and an independent cohort of several hundred donors, the cumulative frequency of public TCR beta family members distinguished carriers of CMV infection plus the relevant HLA type. The ex vivo response was dominated by HLA-C-restricted CMV-specific TCR beta clonotypes, which also provided the single most frequent clonotype in two of eight donors.

The treatment or condition label of this sample denotes: in vitro stimulation with specific CMV peptide epitopes to enrich CMV-specific T cells. The sequencer listed for this sample is Illumina HiSeq 1500. TCRdb reworked the public reads: Q25 trimming with fastp, MiXCR clone assembly, productive beta chains retained. Here each entry gathers all rows of one CDR3 protein and keeps the most common genes and DNA. Recorded for this sample are more than 250,000 distinct CDR3 sequences; approximately 25% of them occurred a single time. 10% to 15% of the sample is taken by the ten largest. The V and J genes are TRBV23-1 and TRBJ2-2, with TRBD1 tentatively as D gene (5 bases match). TRBV23-1 has ORF status, its function being uncertain. The clonotype was recovered from a human donor in good health (CMV status not recorded). Some clones in this sample may be carry-over from other donors' samples. The material was cultured PBMCs, obtained from culture after CMV antigen stimulation. The CDR3 amino acid sequence is: CASSRVTANTGELFF. DNA sequence: TGCGCCAGCAGTCGGGTGACAGCGAACACCGGGGAGCTGTTTTTT.